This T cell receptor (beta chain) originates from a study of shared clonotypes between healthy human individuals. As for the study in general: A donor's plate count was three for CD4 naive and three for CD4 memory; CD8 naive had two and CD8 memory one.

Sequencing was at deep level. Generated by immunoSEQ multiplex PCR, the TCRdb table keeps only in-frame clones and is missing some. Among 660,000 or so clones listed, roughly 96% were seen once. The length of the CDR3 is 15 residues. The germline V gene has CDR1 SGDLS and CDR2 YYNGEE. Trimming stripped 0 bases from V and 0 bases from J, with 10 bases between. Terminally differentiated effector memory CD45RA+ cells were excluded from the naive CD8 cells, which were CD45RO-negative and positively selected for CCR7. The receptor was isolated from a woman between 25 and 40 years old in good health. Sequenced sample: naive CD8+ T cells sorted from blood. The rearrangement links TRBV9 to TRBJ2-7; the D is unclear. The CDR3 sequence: CASSVGDISSYEQYF. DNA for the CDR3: TGTGCCAGCAGCGTAGGAGATATTAGCTCCTACGAGCAGTACTTC.